Sequencing of this T cell receptor beta chain was carried out in a study of T cells in Graves' hyperthyroidism and ophthalmopathy. Broader study findings: Before onset, by a median of around six months, the model predicted ophthalmopathy.

Amplified TCR beta CDR3 regions derived from RNA transcripts. Researchers ran a first-round RT-PCR on the TCR CDR3 using the HTBI primer set. MiXCR was run by TCRdb on the multiplex PCR reads, yielding one entry per CDR3 protein. The data show under 350,000 distinct CDR3 sequences, around 13% seen once. Uncontrolled infection, other autoimmune disease, pregnancy or lactation barred patients from enrollment. This clonotype was seen at least ten times. What it recognizes is unknown. The sequence was obtained from a woman aged 35 to 49 with Graves' ophthalmopathy. Sequenced: blood.

For the CDR3, the DNA is TGTGCCAGCACCTTTCGGCTAGACGACGAGCAGTACTTC. Its translation is CASTFRLDDEQYF. This chain links TRBV28 with TRBJ2-7; D ambiguous. The CDR3 runs 13 residues. Germline loops: CDR1 MDHEN, CDR2 SYDVKM. V lost 7 bases to trimming and J lost 5 bases, with 15 bases between them.